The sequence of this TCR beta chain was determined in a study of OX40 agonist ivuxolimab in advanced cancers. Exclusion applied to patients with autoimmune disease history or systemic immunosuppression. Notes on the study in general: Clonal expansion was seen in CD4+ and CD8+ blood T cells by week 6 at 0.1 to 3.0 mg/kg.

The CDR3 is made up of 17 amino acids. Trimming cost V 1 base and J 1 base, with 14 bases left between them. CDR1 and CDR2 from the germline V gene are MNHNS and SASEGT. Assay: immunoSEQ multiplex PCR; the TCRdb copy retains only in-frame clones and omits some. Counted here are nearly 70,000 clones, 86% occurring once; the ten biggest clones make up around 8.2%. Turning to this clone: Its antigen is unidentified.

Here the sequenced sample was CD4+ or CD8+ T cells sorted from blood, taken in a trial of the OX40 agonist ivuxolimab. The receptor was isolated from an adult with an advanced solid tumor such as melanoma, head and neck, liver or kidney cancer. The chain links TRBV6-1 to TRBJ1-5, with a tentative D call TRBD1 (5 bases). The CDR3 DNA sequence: TGTGCCAGCAGTGAAGTGCAAGGGGCGAAAAGCAATCAGCCCCAGCATTTT. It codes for CASSEVQGAKSNQPQHF.